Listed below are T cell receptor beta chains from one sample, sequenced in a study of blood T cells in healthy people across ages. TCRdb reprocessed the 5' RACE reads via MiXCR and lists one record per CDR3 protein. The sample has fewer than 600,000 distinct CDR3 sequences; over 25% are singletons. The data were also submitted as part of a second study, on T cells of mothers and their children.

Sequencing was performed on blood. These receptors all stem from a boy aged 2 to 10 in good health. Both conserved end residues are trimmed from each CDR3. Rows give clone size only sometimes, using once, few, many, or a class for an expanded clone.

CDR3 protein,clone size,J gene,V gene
ASSWTTQETQY,-,TRBJ2-5,TRBV5-1
SARPGSLAKNIQY,-,TRBJ2-4,TRBV20-1
ATSRGRGSYNEQF,-,TRBJ2-1,TRBV15
ASSETGARMQF,few,TRBJ2-1,TRBV6-1
ASSLTSDTQY,-,TRBJ2-3,TRBV7-9
ATPDGSGAKNIQY,few,TRBJ2-4,TRBV15
ASSQGPSGEQY,-,TRBJ2-7,TRBV14
ASSDPGLAGLSHEQY,few,TRBJ2-7,TRBV12-3/TRBV12-4
ASSVWDTGVTQY,few,TRBJ2-3,TRBV27
ASSPRGSGRVGDTQY,-,TRBJ2-3,TRBV7-8
ASSQGSGNYQETQY,few,TRBJ2-5,TRBV4-3
ASGDLTDGYT,-,TRBJ1-2,TRBV9
SVRGVSYEQY,few,TRBJ2-7,TRBV29-1
ASTTLQTPYGYT,-,TRBJ1-2,TRBV25-1
AIGQGSPREGYEQY,few,TRBJ2-7,TRBV10-3
ASSLYLAELQETQY,-,TRBJ2-5,TRBV5-5
SARGGGQTDTQY,-,TRBJ2-3,TRBV20-1
ASSPTKLYGLSSYEQY,-,-,TRBV28
ASSLDVGGRDNEQF,-,-,TRBV7-8
ASSVVGHEQF,-,TRBJ2-1,TRBV9
ASSYSTGSGQETQY,few,TRBJ2-5,TRBV6-5
ASSLQGSWEKLF,-,TRBJ1-4,TRBV6-1
SVVEVGGVYEQY,-,TRBJ2-7,TRBV29-1